A single sample gave rise to the 11 T cell receptor beta chains below, sequenced in a study of a mutant IDH1 vaccine in newly diagnosed glioma. No antigens are known for them. Measured with immunoSEQ multiplex PCR; TCRdb has only the in-frame clones, and not every one. This table holds approximately 50,000 clones, roughly nine tenths found once. Specified time point: week 35, safety follow-up. In every dose of vaccine, 300 ug of mutant IDH1 20-mer peptide was given alongside topical imiquimod. Sequencing was performed on PBMCs, taken from a glioma patient whose treatment included an IDH1 peptide vaccine. These TCRs come from a middle-aged man with glioma.

This clone was counted a single time. V and J are TRBV5-6 and TRBJ2-5, with 8 bases aligning to TRBD1. TRBJ2-7 matches the DNA end more closely, so the J call is doubtful. Germline V gives CDR1 SGHDT, CDR2 YYEEEE. The CDR3 runs to 17 residues. CDR3 nucleotides: TGTGCCAGCAGCCCACGTGGTAGGACAGGGATATCCTACGAGCAGTACTTC. Protein sequence: CASSPRGRTGISYEQYF.

The chain combines TRBV7-9 with TRBJ1-3, with unresolved D. The CDR3 totals 13 residues. Deletions cut 5 bases from V and 1 base from J, with 6 bases between. Germline assignment: CDR1 SEHNR and CDR2 FQNEAQ (reference sequence). CDR3 nucleotide sequence: TGTGCCAGCAGCGTCCGATCTGGAAACACCATATATTTT. Its translation: CASSVRSGNTIYF. The whole variable domain, filled in from reference TRBV7-9 and TRBJ1-3, reads DTGVSQNPRHKITKRGQNVTFRCDPISEHNRLYWYRQTLGQGPEFLTYFQNEAQLEKSRLLSDRFSAERPKGSFSTLEIQRTEQGDSAMYLCASSVRSGNTIYFGEGSWLTVV.

This rearrangement joins TRBV5-1 to TRBJ2-7; D call uncertain. The CDR3 is 15 residues long. Trimming removed 4 bases from V and 4 bases from J, with 18 bases in between. CDR1 is SGHRS, CDR2 YFSETQ, per germline. CDR3 DNA sequence: TGCGCCAGCAGCCTTGATATGGCCCCTCATTACGAGCAGTACTTC. Translation gives CASSLDMAPHYEQYF.

The chain uses TRBV19 and TRBJ1-2, with 9 bases lining up with TRBD1. Looked up from germline, CDR1 is LNHDA and CDR2 is SQIVND (reference sequence). V dropped 3 bases and J dropped 2; count of bases not matched to a gene: 4. CDR3 length: 15 amino acids. The DNA for the CDR3 is TGTGCCAGTAGTATTGGACAGGGGTGGAACTATGGCTACACCTTC. Translating it yields CASSIGQGWNYGYTF.

The rearrangement uses TRBV9 and TRBJ2-7; 10 nucleotides agree with TRBD2. The trim removed 1 base at V and 4 bases at J, leaving 2 bases unmatched. Germline V CDR1 and CDR2: SGDLS, YYNGEE. The CDR3 runs to 14 residues. CDR3 DNA sequence: TGTGCCAGCAGCGTAACTAGCGGGGCTTACGAGCAGTACTTC. The encoded protein is CASSVTSGAYEQYF.

The rearrangement links TRBV4-1 to TRBJ2-5; tentative D call: TRBD2 (6 bases). CDR3 size: 15 residues. Germline V CDR1 and CDR2: MGHRA, YSYEKL. With 0 bases removed from V and 4 bases from J, the gap between germline ends came to 12 bases. The CDR3 loop reads CASSQDTTSPETQYF. The CDR3 nucleotides read TGCGCCAGCAGCCAAGATACGACTAGTCCAGAGACCCAGTACTTC.

This clone was detected once. The chain is built from TRBV5-8 and TRBJ2-3; tentatively, D is TRBD1 or TRBD2 (6 bases each). CDR1 SGHTS and CDR2 YDEGEE come from the germline V gene. The ends were cut back, 2 bases at V and 1 base at J, with 14 bases in the middle. This CDR3 contains 16 residues. The CDR3 sequence: CASSFWGAVGTDTQYF. The CDR3 nucleotides read TGTGCCAGCAGCTTTTGGGGGGCCGTAGGCACAGATACGCAGTATTTT.

V usage is TRBV7-2 and J usage is TRBJ2-7, with 10 positions matching TRBD2. The trim removed 2 bases at V and 3 bases at J, leaving 1 base unmatched. This CDR3 contains 14 residues. CDR1 and CDR2 (germline): SGHTA, FQGNSA. CDR3 amino acids: CASSLLAGDYEQYF. CDR3 in DNA: TGTGCCAGCAGCTTACTAGCGGGAGACTACGAGCAGTACTTC.

The rearrangement uses TRBV12-5 and TRBJ2-3, with 11 bases lining up with TRBD2. Trimming at V came to 5 bases and at J to 6 bases, leaving 4 bases not matched to a gene. This CDR3 has 14 residues. The germline CDR1 and CDR2 sequences are LGHNT and FRNRAP. In DNA, the CDR3 is TGTGCTAGTGGTCCGACTAGCGGGGTCGATACGCAGTATTTT. Protein: CASGPTSGVDTQYF.

This chain joins TRBV13 and TRBJ2-3, with a possible D match to TRBD2 (7 bases). The CDR3 totals 17 residues. The V and J ends lost 8 bases and 1 base respectively, with 22 bases between them. Germline V CDR1 and CDR2: PRHDT, FYEKMQ (reference sequence). CDR3 nucleotides: TGTGCCAGCCGCCAGTGGGGGGGCTCACGGGGCACAGATACGCAGTATTTT. It specifies CASRQWGGSRGTDTQYF. The full variable domain, with the rest looked up from reference TRBV13 and TRBJ2-3, is AAGVIQSPRHLIKEKRETATLKCYPIPRHDTVYWYQQGPGQDPQFLISFYEKMQSDKGSIPDRFSAQQFSDYHSELNMSSLELGDSALYFCASRQWGGSRGTDTQYFGPGTRLTVL.

This chain links TRBV23-1 with TRBJ2-1; 7 bases align to TRBD2. TRBV23-1 is marked as an open reading frame, function uncertain. Unmatched junction bases numbered 5, after V lost 9 bases and J lost 6 bases. The CDR3 has 12 amino acids. The chain's CDR3 is CARGRLANEQFF. In DNA, the CDR3 is TGCGCCAGGGGGAGACTAGCCAATGAGCAGTTCTTC.